This T cell receptor beta chain originates from a study of cytomegalovirus exposure and HLA in healthy donors. The CDR3 has 13 amino acids. Germline V gene data show CDR1 as MNHEY and CDR2 as SMNVEV (reference sequence). The J segment lost 3 bases and the V segment lost 8 bases, leaving 7 bases of the junction unmatched. PCR primers comprised 60 Vbeta and 13 Jbeta primers. Some clones are missing from TCRdb's copy, which holds only in-frame ones; the method was immunoSEQ multiplex PCR. There are roughly 130,000 clones in the sample; around four fifths occur only once, and more than 0.9% lies in the top ten.

The chain employs TRBV27 and TRBJ2-7; 7 nucleotides match TRBD2. The material sequenced was PBMCs. This clonotype originated in a male donor in good health and CMV-seropositive. CDR3 sequence reads: CASGTGTIYEQYF. The CDR3 coding sequence is TGTGCCAGCGGAACCGGGACTATCTACGAGCAGTACTTC.